A selection of T cell receptor beta chains follows, all from one sample in a study of cytomegalovirus exposure and HLA in healthy donors. Generated by immunoSEQ multiplex PCR, the TCRdb table keeps only in-frame clones and is missing some. The table has around 150,000 clones, just under 80% seen once. The sequencing sample was made of PBMCs. These receptors were taken from a man younger than 45 in good health and CMV-seronegative. CDR3s include the opening cysteine and the closing phenylalanine or tryptophan. A D gene is named only where the DNA matches it firmly. The size of a clone is reported for some rows only, either as once, few or many, or as a class for expanded clones.

J gene | clone size | V gene | D gene | CDR3 DNA | CDR3 protein
TRBJ1-5 | - | TRBV6-5 | - | TGTGCCAGCAGTGAAGGAGGGGCACTTCGGCATTTT | CASSEGGALRHF
TRBJ2-1 | - | TRBV6-1 | TRBD2 | TGTGCCAGCAGGAAGGTTTCTAGCGGGAACAATGAGCAGTTCTTC | CASRKVSSGNNEQFF
TRBJ1-2 | - | TRBV7-9 | - | TGTGCCAGCAGCTTAGTGGGAGTACTAACTAACTATGGCTACACCTTC | CASSLVGVLTNYGYTF
TRBJ2-2 | - | TRBV5-8 | TRBD2 | TGTGCCAGCAGCGCAACCCGACTAGCGGGAAGGATCACCGGGGAGCTGTTTTTT | CASSATRLAGRITGELFF
TRBJ1-2 | - | TRBV14 | TRBD1 | TGTGCCAGCAGCCAAGGAGGGACAGGGGAAGGCTACACCTTC | CASSQGGTGEGYTF
TRBJ1-1 | - | TRBV19 | - | TGTGCCAGTAGTATACTCCCCTCTGGGGGCAGGGGCACTGAAGCTTTCTTT | CASSILPSGGRGTEAFF
TRBJ1-4 | - | TRBV6-5 | - | TGTGCCAGCAGGAGGGACAATGGGGGTGAAAAACTGTTTTTT | CASRRDNGGEKLFF
TRBJ2-7 | - | TRBV7-9 | - | TGTGCCAGCAGCTTCGACTACGCGAGCTCCTACGAGCAGTACTTC | CASSFDYASSYEQYF
TRBJ1-2 | - | TRBV5-8 | - | TGTGCCAGCAGCCCGGACAAGAGTTATGGCTACACCTTC | CASSPDKSYGYTF
TRBJ2-7 | - | TRBV5-1 | - | TGCGCCAGCAGCGGCCCCGGGAAAACCTACGAGCAGTACTTC | CASSGPGKTYEQYF
TRBJ1-2 | - | TRBV4-1 | - | TGCGCCAGCAGCCAGGTGCTCGGTCTCAACTATGGCTACCCCTTC | CASSQVLGLNYGYPF
TRBJ2-7 | - | TRBV28 | TRBD1 | TGTGCCAGCAGACTTCCGGGACAGGTAACCTACGAGCAGTACTTC | CASRLPGQVTYEQYF
TRBJ2-2 | - | TRBV10-3 | TRBD1 | TGTGCCATCAGGACCACAGGGGGTGGGACCGGGGAGCTGTTTTTT | CAIRTTGGGTGELFF
TRBJ1-6 | - | TRBV2 | TRBD1 | TGTGCCAGCAGTGAGTACAGGGGAAATTCACCCCTCCACTTT | CASSEYRGNSPLHF
TRBJ2-6 | once | TRBV5-1 | TRBD2 | TGCGCCAGCAGCTTGCGGGGGGTCGGAACGGGAGGGGCCAACGTCCTGACTTTC | CASSLRGVGTGGANVLTF
TRBJ1-4 | - | TRBV5-6 | TRBD1 | TGTGCCAGCAGCGGGACAGGGACTAATGAAAAACTGTTTTTT | CASSGTGTNEKLFF
TRBJ2-2 | - | TRBV5-1 | TRBD1 | TGCGCCAGCAGCTTGGCGGGGACAGGGGGCCGTTTGCTGTTTTTT | CASSLAGTGGRLLFF
TRBJ1-1 | - | TRBV28 | TRBD1 | TGTGCCAGCAGACATGACACACAGGGGCTGAACACTGAAGCTTTCTTT | CASRHDTQGLNTEAFF
TRBJ1-5 | - | TRBV27 | TRBD1 | TGTGCCAGCAGTGTAGGCCGGACAGGGGGCAATCAGCCCCAGCATTTT | CASSVGRTGGNQPQHF
TRBJ1-3 | - | TRBV5-6 | TRBD1 | TGTGCCAGCAGCTCGAGCAGCTCAGTACAGGGGTTGTATTTT | CASSSSSSVQGLYF
TRBJ1-1 | - | TRBV18 | - | TGTGCCAGCTCACCAAATAGGGCAGGGGACACTGAAGCTTTCTTT | CASSPNRAGDTEAFF
TRBJ2-5 | - | TRBV4-1 | TRBD2 | TGCGCCAGCAGCCAAAAGGGGGGACTAGCGGGGGTTTTGCAAGAGACCCAGTACTTC | CASSQKGGLAGVLQETQYF
TRBJ2-2 | - | TRBV15 | TRBD2 | TGTGCCACCAGCAGAATTAGCGGGAGGGCCGGGGAGCTGTTTTTT | CATSRISGRAGELFF
TRBJ2-7 | - | TRBV6-5 | TRBD1 | TGTGCCAGCAGCCCCCGACAGGGCGAGGACGAGCAGTACTTC | CASSPRQGEDEQYF
TRBJ1-3 | once | TRBV27 | - | TGTGCCAGCAGTGTACAGGGCTCTGGAAACACCATATATTTT | CASSVQGSGNTIYF
TRBJ1-5 | - | TRBV19 | - | TGTGCCAGTAGTATACAGGGACATAGCAATCAGCCCCAGCATTTT | CASSIQGHSNQPQHF
TRBJ2-7 | once | TRBV7-9 | TRBD1 | TGTGCCAGCAGCATAGGACAGGACTCCTACGAGCAGTACTTC | CASSIGQDSYEQYF
TRBJ2-7 | few | TRBV15 | TRBD2 | TGTGCCACCAGCAGAGATGGGCTAGCGGGAGGGCTTGGGTCCTACGAGCAGTACTTC | CATSRDGLAGGLGSYEQYF
TRBJ2-1 | - | TRBV6-5 | - | TGTGCCAGCAGTTACGGTCAGACCTACAATGAGCAGTTCTTC | CASSYGQTYNEQFF
TRBJ1-2 | - | TRBV2 | - | TGTGCCAGCAGTGTCGGGGGGGCCACGGGCGGCTACACCTTC | CASSVGGATGGYTF
TRBJ2-3 | - | TRBV5-1 | TRBD2 | TGCGCCAGCAGCCTGGGACTAGCGGGAATGAGCACAGATACGCAGTATTTT | CASSLGLAGMSTDTQYF
TRBJ1-1 | - | TRBV29-1 | TRBD1 | TGCAGCGTTGAGACCCCCACCACAGGGGGGCGGCCTATGAACACTGAAGCTTTCTTT | CSVETPTTGGRPMNTEAFF
TRBJ1-2 | - | TRBV29-1 | - | TGCAGCGTCTGGGACAACACAGCTGGCTACACCTTC | CSVWDNTAGYTF
TRBJ2-5 | - | TRBV5-1 | TRBD1 | TGCGCCAGCCGCTGGGACAGCCAAGAGACCCAGTACTTC | CASRWDSQETQYF
TRBJ1-2 | - | TRBV28 | TRBD1 | TGTGCCAGCAGGGGGACTCGGACAGGGAACTATGGCTACACCTTC | CASRGTRTGNYGYTF
TRBJ2-3 | - | TRBV5-1 | TRBD2 | TGCGCCAGCAGCTTCGGGACTAGCGGGACCACAGATACGCAGTATTTT | CASSFGTSGTTDTQYF
TRBJ2-7 | - | TRBV7-2 | TRBD1 | TGTGCCAGCAGCATCGACAGGGGTCCCCGCGAGCAGTACTTC | CASSIDRGPREQYF
TRBJ1-5 | - | TRBV28 | - | TGTGCCAGCAGTTTATACGGGCAGGGCGGCAATCAGCCCCAGCATTTT | CASSLYGQGGNQPQHF
TRBJ2-7 | - | TRBV7-6 | - | TGTGCCAGCAGCATTACGGAGTCGAGCTACTACGAGCAGTACTTC | CASSITESSYYEQYF
TRBJ1-5 | few | TRBV14 | - | TGTGCCAGCAGCCCAGGGCAGGAACAGCCCCAGCATTTT | CASSPGQEQPQHF
TRBJ1-5 | - | TRBV6-4 | TRBD1 | TGTGCCAGCAGTGACGGACAGGGGTTATATAGCAATCAGCCCCAGCATTTT | CASSDGQGLYSNQPQHF
TRBJ2-2 | once | TRBV28 | - | TGTGCCAGCAGGGAGGGGGGGTCCGCCGGGGAGCTGTTTTTT | CASREGGSAGELFF
TRBJ2-3 | once | TRBV5-1 | - | TGCGCCAGCAGCTTAGCAGGCTACACAGATACGCAGTATTTT | CASSLAGYTDTQYF
TRBJ1-3 | - | TRBV10-3 | TRBD1 | TGTGCCATCAGCAGAGGGAACAGGGGGCTAGGTGGAAACACCATATATTTT | CAISRGNRGLGGNTIYF
TRBJ2-2 | - | TRBV5-1 | TRBD1 | TGCGCCAGCAGCTTAGGGACAGGGGACACCGGGGAGCTGTTTTTT | CASSLGTGDTGELFF